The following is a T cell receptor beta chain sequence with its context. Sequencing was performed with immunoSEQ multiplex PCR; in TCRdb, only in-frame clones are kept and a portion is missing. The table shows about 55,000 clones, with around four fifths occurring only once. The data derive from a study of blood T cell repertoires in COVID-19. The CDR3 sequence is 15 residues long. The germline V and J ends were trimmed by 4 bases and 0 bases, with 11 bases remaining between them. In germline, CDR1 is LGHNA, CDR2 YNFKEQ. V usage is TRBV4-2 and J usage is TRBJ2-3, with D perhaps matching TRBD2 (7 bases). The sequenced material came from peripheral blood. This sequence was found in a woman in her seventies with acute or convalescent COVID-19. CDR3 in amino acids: CASSPRGGSTDTQYF. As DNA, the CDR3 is TGTGCCAGCAGCCCTAGGGGGGGGAGCACAGATACGCAGTATTTT.